Shown below are 15 T cell receptor beta chains from a single sample sequenced in a study of T cell responses to AZD1222 COVID-19 vaccine. Using immunoSEQ multiplex PCR, the repertoire was profiled, and TCRdb retains in-frame clones only, with some absent. The sample records around 150,000 clones, 88% being singletons. Sequences were derived from peripheral blood, sampled on day 0 of MenACWY control vaccination. The receptors come from an adult in good health.

This chain uses TRBV30 with TRBJ1-1, with no clear D. This CDR3 contains 11 residues. The germline V and J ends were trimmed by 1 base and 7 bases, with 7 bases remaining between them. Germline CDR1 reads GTSNPN; CDR2 reads SVGIG (reference sequence). CDR3 region: CAWSARFEAFF. CDR3 DNA sequence: TGTGCCTGGAGTGCGAGATTTGAAGCTTTCTTT.

CDR3 DNA: TGTGCCAGCACGGGCAGCCGCTTTTGGAATCAGCCCCAGCATTTT. Translated, it gives CASTGSRFWNQPQHF. This chain links TRBV28 with TRBJ1-5; unclear D gene. CDR3 length: 15 residues. CDR1 and CDR2 from the germline V gene are MDHEN and SYDVKM. V was trimmed by 7 bases and J by 4 bases, leaving 17 bases between them.

The chain has TRBV6-5 and TRBJ1-1, with D perhaps matching TRBD1 (5 bases). The CDR3 runs 15 residues. V was clipped by 8 bases and J by 1 base, with 17 bases between them. From germline, CDR1 is MNHEY and CDR2 SVGAGI. This chain's CDR3 is CASLGDGVKNTEAFF. The CDR3 coding sequence is TGTGCCAGCCTGGGGGATGGCGTCAAGAACACTGAAGCTTTCTTT.

This clone has just one count. The chain joins TRBV9 to TRBJ1-2; unclear D gene. V was shortened by 0 bases and J by 1 base, with 7 bases between the two germline ends. Germline loops: CDR1 SGDLS, CDR2 YYNGEE. The CDR3 is 14 residues long. DNA for the CDR3: TGTGCCAGCAGCGTAGCGTCAGTTAACTATGGCTACACCTTC. Translation gives CASSVASVNYGYTF.

V is TRBV30 and J is TRBJ1-1; D might be TRBD1 (6 bases). The CDR3 extends over 15 amino acids. CDR1 is GTSNPN, CDR2 SVGIG, per germline (reference sequence). V lost 0 bases and J 0 bases, leaving 11 bases between the germline ends. In DNA, the CDR3 is TGTGCCTGGAGTGTACTGGACAGATTGAACACTGAAGCTTTCTTT. It codes for CAWSVLDRLNTEAFF. The full variable domain, with the rest looked up from reference TRBV30 and TRBJ1-1, is SQTIHQWPATLVQPVGSPLSLECTVEGTSNPNLYWYRQAAGRGLQLLFYSVGIGQISSEVPQNLSASRPQDRQFILSSKKLLLSDSGFYLCAWSVLDRLNTEAFFGQGTRLTVV.

The chain carries TRBV9 and TRBJ1-1; D remains ambiguous. This CDR3 region has 14 residues. CDR1 and CDR2 (germline): SGDLS, YYNGEE. Deletions cut 1 base from V and 3 bases from J, with 10 bases between. CDR3: CASSVKGTDTEAFF. CDR3 coding DNA: TGTGCCAGCAGCGTAAAGGGTACGGACACTGAAGCTTTCTTT.

This sequence joins TRBV5-1 and TRBJ2-7; a weak D match, TRBD2 (6 bases). The V gene lost 2 bases and the J gene lost 5 bases, with 17 bases spanning the gap. Looked up from germline, CDR1 is SGHRS and CDR2 is YFSETQ. This CDR3 is built from 15 residues. The CDR3: CASSFVGQGGDEQYF. The CDR3 DNA reads TGCGCCAGCAGCTTCGTAGGGCAGGGAGGCGACGAGCAGTACTTC.

V usage is TRBV5-1 and J usage is TRBJ2-7, with 8 bases lining up with TRBD2. Per germline, CDR1 SGHRS and CDR2 YFSETQ. The CDR3 extends over 17 amino acids. The J segment lost 4 bases and the V segment lost 4 bases, leaving 16 bases of the junction unmatched. The CDR3 sequence is CASSHPAGTRVRYEQYF. In DNA form, the CDR3 reads TGCGCCAGCAGCCACCCCGCCGGGACTAGGGTAAGGTACGAGCAGTACTTC.

V and J are TRBV7-9 and TRBJ2-2; no reliable D call. This CDR3 region has 12 residues. CDR1 is SEHNR and CDR2 is FQNEAQ in the germline V gene (reference sequence). V lost 5 bases, J lost 7 bases, and 8 bases lay in between. The CDR3 DNA reads TGTGCCAGCAGCCTTTACTTCGGGGAGCTGTTTTTT. Its translation is CASSLYFGELFF.

The chain combines TRBV6-2 or TRBV6-3 with TRBJ2-7, with D tentatively TRBD2 (5 bases). V was shortened by 4 bases and J by 5 bases, with 15 bases between the two germline ends. From germline, CDR1 is MNHEY and CDR2 SVGEGT. This CDR3 spans 14 amino acids. The CDR3 DNA is TGTGCCAGCAGTTCTTGGGCAGCGGTCGACGAGCAGTACTTC. Translated: CASSSWAAVDEQYF.

V usage is TRBV12-3 or TRBV12-4 and J usage is TRBJ2-7; D is unclear. The CDR3 is 13 amino acids. V was clipped by 5 bases and J by 6 bases, with 14 bases between them. CDR3 DNA: TGTGCCAGCAGTCCCCGTACTAAGGTCGAGCAGTACTTC. Encoded protein: CASSPRTKVEQYF.

This clone has a single count. The V gene is TRBV30, the J gene TRBJ1-2; D is undetermined. V lost 4 bases and J lost 6, with 12 bases in between. This CDR3 has 12 residues. CDR1 GTSNPN and CDR2 SVGIG come from the germline V gene (reference sequence). CDR3 bases: TGTGCCTGGACCAACGGACCCGATGGCTACACCTTC. Translation: CAWTNGPDGYTF.

This chain joins TRBV5-4 and TRBJ2-1; TRBD2 matches 7 bases. The ends lost 4 bases at V and 8 bases at J; junction bases unmatched: 12. CDR3 size: 15 residues. Germline CDR1 is SGHNT and CDR2 is YYREEE (reference sequence). CDR3: CASSLPNREEDEQFF. For the CDR3, the DNA is TGTGCCAGCAGCCTTCCGAACCGGGAGGAGGATGAGCAGTTCTTC.

The chain employs TRBV19 and TRBJ1-1, with TRBD1 as a possible D gene (5 bases). V was trimmed by 3 bases and J by 5 bases, leaving 7 bases between them. Germline CDR1 reads LNHDA; CDR2 reads SQIVND (reference sequence). CDR3 length: 12 residues. The CDR3, as DNA: TGTGCCAGTAGTATGGGGGGAACTGAAGCTTTCTTT. Translating it yields CASSMGGTEAFF.

This clone appeared a single time. The chain has TRBV11-1 and TRBJ2-1, with TRBD1 identical over 9 bases. The CDR3 runs to 15 residues. After removal of 3 bases from V and 5 bases from J, the junction contained 5 bases not matched to a gene. Germline CDR1 reads SGHAT; CDR2 reads FQDESV (reference sequence). The CDR3 nucleotides are TGTGCCAGCAGCTTGCACAGGGGGCTGAACAATGAGCAGTTCTTC. Translated: CASSLHRGLNNEQFF.